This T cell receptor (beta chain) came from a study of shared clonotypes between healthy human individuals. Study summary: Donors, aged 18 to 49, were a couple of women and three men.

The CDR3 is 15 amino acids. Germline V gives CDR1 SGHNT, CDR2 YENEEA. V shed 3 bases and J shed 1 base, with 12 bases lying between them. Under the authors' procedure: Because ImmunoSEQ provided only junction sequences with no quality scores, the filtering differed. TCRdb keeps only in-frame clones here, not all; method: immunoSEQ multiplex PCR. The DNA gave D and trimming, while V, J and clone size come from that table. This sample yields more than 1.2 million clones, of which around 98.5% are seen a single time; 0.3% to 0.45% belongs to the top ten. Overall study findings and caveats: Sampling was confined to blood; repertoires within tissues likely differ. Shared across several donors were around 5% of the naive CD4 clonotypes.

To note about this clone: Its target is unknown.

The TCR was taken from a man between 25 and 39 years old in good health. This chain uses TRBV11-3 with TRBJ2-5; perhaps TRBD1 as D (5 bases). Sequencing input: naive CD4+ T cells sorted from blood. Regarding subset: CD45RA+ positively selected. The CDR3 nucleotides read TGTGCCAGCAGCTTGGTCCTGGGGCCCCAAGAGACCCAGTACTTC. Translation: CASSLVLGPQETQYF.